The 21 T cell receptor beta chains presented below share a single source sample, sequenced in a study of shared clonotypes between healthy human individuals. TCRdb's copy holds only in-frame clones and misses some; the assay was immunoSEQ multiplex PCR. Here the sample spans 2 million to 2.5 million clones, roughly 92% being singletons. Sequenced material: naive CD4+ T cells from PBMCs. Documented subset: CD45RA+ positively selected. The receptor set was obtained from a man between 18 and 29 years old in good health. Some clones in this sample may be carry-over from other donors' samples.

The CDR3 protein is CASSHDRVGGYTF. For the CDR3, the DNA is TGCGCCAGCAGCCATGACAGGGTTGGCGGCTACACCTTC. V gene TRBV4-3 combines with J gene TRBJ1-2, with TRBD1 matching over 7 bases. Trimming at V came to 3 bases and at J to 8 bases, leaving 6 bases not matched to a gene. Germline V gene lookup returns CDR1 LGHNA and CDR2 YSLEER. CDR3 length equals 13 residues.

J is TRBJ2-5 and V is TRBV27, with 8 positions matching TRBD1. V lost 6 bases to trimming and J lost 5 bases; unmatched junction nucleotides: 14. Looked up from germline, CDR1 is MNHEY and CDR2 is SMNVEV (reference sequence). There are 16 residues in the CDR3. CDR3 sequence: CASRLMGAYRGETQYF. The CDR3 region has the DNA TGTGCCAGCAGACTTATGGGGGCATACAGGGGGGAGACCCAGTACTTC.

The rearrangement links TRBV7-2 to TRBJ2-7, with D perhaps matching TRBD2 (6 bases). Germline CDR1 reads SGHTA; CDR2 reads FQGNSA. Trimming left V 1 base short and J 5 bases short, with 24 bases between. The CDR3 contains 18 residues. CDR3 DNA sequence: TGTGCCAGCAGCTTAGGTTCCCCTACTGGAGGGAGAGGAAACGAGCAGTACTTC. As protein: CASSLGSPTGGRGNEQYF.

This clone showed up just a few times. The genes are TRBV7-3 and TRBJ1-2, with TRBD1 as a possible D gene (5 bases). CDR1 and CDR2 from the germline V gene are SGHTA and FQGTGA. The CDR3 covers 13 residues. Trimming took off 2 bases at V and 2 bases at J, with 6 bases between the two ends. The CDR3 DNA reads as TGTGCCAGCAGCTTAGCAGGGAACTATGGCTACACCTTC. It codes for CASSLAGNYGYTF.

In its sample, this clone was seen a few times. The chain joins TRBV2 to TRBJ1-5; D gene unclear. V lost 6 bases to trimming and J lost 5 bases, with 11 bases between them. The CDR3 loop spans 13 amino acids. Per the germline V gene, CDR1 is SNHLY and CDR2 is FYNNEI. The CDR3 coding sequence is TGTGCCAGCAGGTACAGTGGTGATCAGCCCCAGCATTTT. It translates to CASRYSGDQPQHF.

This clone was seen only once. The V and J genes are TRBV6-5 and TRBJ1-2, with a weak D call TRBD1 (6 bases). The CDR3 extends over 15 amino acids. V dropped 7 bases and J dropped 5 bases, with 20 bases sitting between them. Germline CDR1 reads MNHEY; CDR2 reads SVGAGI. The CDR3 loop reads CASTSGGRREYGYTF. CDR3 DNA sequence: TGTGCCAGCACCTCGGGGGGGCGCCGGGAGTATGGCTACACCTTC.

This sequence joins TRBV2 and TRBJ2-7, with 7 positions matching TRBD1. The length of the CDR3 is 14 residues. The germline V gene encodes CDR1 SNHLY and CDR2 FYNNEI. J gave up 2 bases and V 6 bases, and 7 bases lay outside the gene matches. CDR3 in DNA: TGTGCCAGCAGACGACAGGGCCCCACCTACGAGCAGTACTTC. It encodes CASRRQGPTYEQYF. Complete variable domain (other parts from reference TRBV2 and TRBJ2-7): EPEVTQTPSHQVTQMGQEVILRCVPISNHLYFYWYRQILGQKVEFLVSFYNNEISEKSEIFDDQFSVERPDGSNFTLKIRSTKLEDSAMYFCASRRQGPTYEQYFGPGTRLTVT.

This clone has only one observation. This chain uses TRBV10-3 with TRBJ1-2; TRBD1 matches at 11 bases. Germline CDR1 and CDR2: ENHRY and SYGVKD. J gave up 3 bases and V 5 bases, and 8 bases lay outside the gene matches. This CDR3 is 16 amino acids long. The CDR3 region is CAISPGGGQGDYGYTF. The CDR3 DNA sequence: TGTGCCATCAGTCCCGGGGGGGGACAGGGGGACTATGGCTACACCTTC.

The chain uses TRBV18 and TRBJ2-5, with TRBD1 matching 7 bases. Germline V gene data show CDR1 as KGHSH and CDR2 as LQKENI. Trimming took 2 bases from V and 5 from J; bases not matched to a gene: 5. The CDR3 has 14 amino acids. The CDR3 loop reads CASSPGQAEETQYF. DNA of the CDR3: TGTGCCAGCTCACCAGGACAGGCTGAGGAGACCCAGTACTTC.

This chain joins TRBV5-1 and TRBJ2-3; TRBD2 matches at 8 bases. This CDR3 region has 15 residues. J was trimmed by 4 bases and V by 0 bases; bases with no gene match: 4. The germline gives CDR1 SGHRS, CDR2 YFSETQ. CDR3 amino acids: CASSLGTSNPDTQYF. CDR3 sequence (DNA): TGCGCCAGCAGCTTGGGGACTAGCAACCCAGATACGCAGTATTTT.

The chain recombines TRBV30 with TRBJ2-3; D might be TRBD2 (5 bases). Germline loops: CDR1 GTSNPN, CDR2 SVGIG (reference sequence). The V end was cut by 1 base, the J end by 6 bases, with 8 bases between. CDR3 length: 12 residues. CDR3 in amino acids: CAWSGGEDTQYF. In DNA form, the CDR3 reads TGTGCCTGGAGTGGGGGAGAGGATACGCAGTATTTT.

The V and J genes are TRBV5-1 and TRBJ2-7, with TRBD2 matching over 9 bases. Germline V gives CDR1 SGHRS, CDR2 YFSETQ. V lost 4 bases, J lost 3 bases, and 8 bases stayed unmatched. This CDR3 region has 15 residues. The CDR3 DNA reads as TGCGCCAGCAGCGTGAATCCAGCGGGAGGCTACGAGCAGTACTTC. This sequence encodes CASSVNPAGGYEQYF.

As regards this clone: This sample also contains other DNA sequences that code for the same CDR3. The chain employs TRBV7-7 and TRBJ2-5; tentatively, D is TRBD2 (6 bases). The CDR3 spans 13 residues. Between the trimmed V and J ends, which lost 1 base and 5 bases, there was a span of 8 bases. CDR1 is SSHAT and CDR2 is FNYEAQ in the germline V gene (reference sequence). The CDR3 DNA sequence: TGTGCCAGCAGCTTAGGACGGGGGGAGACCCAGTACTTC. It is translated as CASSLGRGETQYF.

This clone was detected only once. The CDR3 protein is CATSLVRAPGNTIYF. CDR3 sequence (DNA): TGTGCCACCAGCCTAGTGAGGGCCCCTGGAAACACCATATATTTT. This chain links TRBV15 with TRBJ1-3, with unresolved D. CDR1 and CDR2 (germline): LNHNV, YYDKDF (reference sequence). The germline V and J ends were trimmed by 5 bases and 2 bases, with 13 bases remaining between them. The CDR3 has 15 amino acids.

The gene calls are TRBV28 and TRBJ1-2; D not certain. The CDR3 contains 14 residues. Per germline, CDR1 MDHEN and CDR2 SYDVKM. Trimming took 5 bases from V and 5 from J, leaving 15 bases between them. The CDR3 loop reads CASSGLNPGYGYTF. The CDR3 nucleotides are TGTGCCAGCAGTGGCCTGAACCCCGGTTATGGCTACACCTTC.

With regard to this clone: Other DNA sequences in this sample translate to the same CDR3. The rearrangement links TRBV29-1 to TRBJ2-7; D may be TRBD1 (6 bases). CDR3 length: 12 residues. Germline CDR1 reads SQVTM; CDR2 reads ANQGSEA. V was trimmed by 4 bases and J by 2 bases, leaving 9 bases between them. CDR3 in amino acids: CSVGRGTYEQYF. The DNA for the CDR3 is TGCAGCGTTGGAAGGGGGACCTACGAGCAGTACTTC.

This chain joins TRBV28 and TRBJ2-7; D is uncertain. The length of the CDR3 is 13 residues. Germline values: CDR1 MDHEN, CDR2 SYDVKM. V was clipped by 6 bases and J by 1 base, with 10 bases between them. Here the CDR3 DNA reads TGTGCCAGCAGGTCCCCTTGGTCCTACGAGCAGTACTTC. Protein sequence: CASRSPWSYEQYF. The full variable domain, its missing parts supplied by reference TRBV28 and TRBJ2-7, is DVKVTQSSRYLVKRTGEKVFLECVQDMDHENMFWYRQDPGLGLRLIYFSYDVKMKEKGDIPEGYSVSREKKERFSLILESASTNQTSMYLCASRSPWSYEQYFGPGTRLTVT.

The chain combines TRBV5-3 with TRBJ1-2; 7 nucleotides agree with TRBD1. TRBV5-3 is labeled an ORF, and its function is uncertain. The trim removed 2 bases at V and 0 bases at J, leaving 4 bases unmatched. The CDR3 is made up of 15 amino acids. CDR3 DNA sequence: TGTGCCAGAAGCTTTAACAGGGGAACTAACTATGGCTACACCTTC. Encoded protein: CARSFNRGTNYGYTF.

The chain joins TRBV2 to TRBJ2-7; the D gene could be TRBD1 or TRBD2 (5 bases each). V lost 2 bases to trimming and J lost 1 base, with 15 bases between them. This CDR3 has 16 residues. Germline V lookup: CDR1 SNHLY, CDR2 FYNNEI. Here the CDR3 DNA reads TGTGCCAGCAGTGAAAACCGGGACCTCCAATCCTACGAGCAGTACTTC. This gives the protein CASSENRDLQSYEQYF.

The chain joins TRBV5-6 to TRBJ1-4; the D gene is possibly TRBD1 (6 bases). Germline V lookup: CDR1 SGHDT, CDR2 YYEEEE. Trimming cost V 2 bases and J 7 bases, with 12 bases left between them. The CDR3 runs to 14 residues. CDR3 sequence reads: CASSFWGGSEKLFF. In DNA form, the CDR3 reads TGTGCCAGCAGCTTTTGGGGGGGCAGTGAAAAACTGTTTTTT.

Comment on this clone: The sample contains more than one DNA sequence encoding this CDR3. V is TRBV28 and J is TRBJ1-5; 8 nucleotides align to TRBD1. With 6 bases clipped from V and 0 bases from J, the junction kept 4 bases outside the gene matches. Germline loops: CDR1 MDHEN, CDR2 SYDVKM. This CDR3 region has 15 residues. The CDR3 here is CASRTGQGSNQPQHF. CDR3 nucleotide sequence: TGTGCCAGCAGAACCGGACAGGGTAGCAATCAGCCCCAGCATTTT.